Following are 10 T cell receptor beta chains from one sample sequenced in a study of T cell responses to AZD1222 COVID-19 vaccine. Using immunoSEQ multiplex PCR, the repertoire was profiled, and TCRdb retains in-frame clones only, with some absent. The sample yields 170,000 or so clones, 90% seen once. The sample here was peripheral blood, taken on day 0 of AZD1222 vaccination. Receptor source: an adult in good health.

In DNA, the CDR3 is TGCGCCAGCTTCTTAGGACGGAGCTCCTATAATTCACCCCTCCACTTT. Its translation is CASFLGRSSYNSPLHF. This chain joins TRBV5-1 and TRBJ1-6, with D hard to call. Trimming took 7 bases from V and 0 from J, leaving 14 bases between them. The germline CDR1 and CDR2 sequences are SGHRS and YFSETQ. This CDR3 is 16 amino acids long.

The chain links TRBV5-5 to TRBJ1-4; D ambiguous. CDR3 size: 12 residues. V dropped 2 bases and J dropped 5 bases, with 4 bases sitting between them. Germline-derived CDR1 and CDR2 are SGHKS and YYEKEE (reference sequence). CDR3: CASSFLNEKLFF. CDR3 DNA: TGTGCCAGCAGCTTTCTCAATGAAAAACTGTTTTTT. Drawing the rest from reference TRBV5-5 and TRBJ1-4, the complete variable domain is DAGVTQSPTHLIKTRGQQVTLRCSPISGHKSVSWYQQVLGQGPQFIFQYYEKEERGRGNFPDRFSARQFPNYSSELNVNALLLGDSALYLCASSFLNEKLFFGSGTQLSVL.

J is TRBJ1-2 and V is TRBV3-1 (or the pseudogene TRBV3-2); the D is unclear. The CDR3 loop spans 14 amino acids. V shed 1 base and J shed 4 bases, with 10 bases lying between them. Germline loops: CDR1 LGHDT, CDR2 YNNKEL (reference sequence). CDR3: CASSQGGQLYGYTF. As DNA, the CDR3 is TGTGCCAGCAGCCAAGGAGGGCAGCTCTATGGCTACACCTTC.

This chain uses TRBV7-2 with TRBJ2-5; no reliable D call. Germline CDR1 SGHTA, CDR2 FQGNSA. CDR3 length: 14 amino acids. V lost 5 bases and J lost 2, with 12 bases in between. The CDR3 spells CASSPHRRQETQYF. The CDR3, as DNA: TGTGCCAGCAGCCCACATAGAAGGCAAGAGACCCAGTACTTC.

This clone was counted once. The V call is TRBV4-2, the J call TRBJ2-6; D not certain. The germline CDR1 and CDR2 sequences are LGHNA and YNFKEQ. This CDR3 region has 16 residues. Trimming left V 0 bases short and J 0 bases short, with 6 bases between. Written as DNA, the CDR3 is TGTGCCAGCAGCCAAGATTTGAGCTCTGGGGCCAACGTCCTGACTTTC. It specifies CASSQDLSSGANVLTF.

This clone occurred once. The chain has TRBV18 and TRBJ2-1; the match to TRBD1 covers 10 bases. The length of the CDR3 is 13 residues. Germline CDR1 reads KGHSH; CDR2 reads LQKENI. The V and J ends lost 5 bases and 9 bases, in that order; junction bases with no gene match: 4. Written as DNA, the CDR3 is TGTGCCAGCTCAGAGGGACAGGGGCCTGAGCAGTTCTTC. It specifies CASSEGQGPEQFF.

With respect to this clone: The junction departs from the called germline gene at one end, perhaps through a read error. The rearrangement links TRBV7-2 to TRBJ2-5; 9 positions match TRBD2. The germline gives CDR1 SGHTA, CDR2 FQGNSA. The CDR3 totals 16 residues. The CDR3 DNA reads TGTGCCAGCTGCTTAGTTGGGCGGGGGGGCGGAGAGACCCAGTACTTC. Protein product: CASCLVGRGGGETQYF.

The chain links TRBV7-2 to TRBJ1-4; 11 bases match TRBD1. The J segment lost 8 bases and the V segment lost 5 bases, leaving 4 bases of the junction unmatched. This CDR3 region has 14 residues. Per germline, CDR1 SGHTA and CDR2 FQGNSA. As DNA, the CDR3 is TGTGCCAGCAGCGGACAGGGGGCTGGGGAAAAACTGTTTTTT. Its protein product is CASSGQGAGEKLFF.

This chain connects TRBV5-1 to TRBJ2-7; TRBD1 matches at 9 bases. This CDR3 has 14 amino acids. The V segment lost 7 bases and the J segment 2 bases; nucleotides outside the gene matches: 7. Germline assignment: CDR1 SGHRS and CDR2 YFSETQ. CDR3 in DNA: TGCGCCAGCGGGCCTGGACAGGGGACCTACGAGCAGTACTTC. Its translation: CASGPGQGTYEQYF.

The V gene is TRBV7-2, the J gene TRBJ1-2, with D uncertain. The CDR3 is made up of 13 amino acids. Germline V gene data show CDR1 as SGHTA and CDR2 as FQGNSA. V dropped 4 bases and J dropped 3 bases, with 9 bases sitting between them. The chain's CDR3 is CASSSRAHYGYTF. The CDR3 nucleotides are TGTGCCAGCAGCTCCCGGGCGCACTATGGCTACACCTTC.